This TCR beta chain came from a study of shared clonotypes between healthy human individuals. Study results and limitations: A handful of donors held around 5% of naive CD4 clonotypes in common. Non-shared clonotypes showed lower generation probabilities than clonotypes common to all four donors.

Every subset's genomic DNA went evenly onto several immunoSEQ plates. Replicate sorted-subset PCRs were loaded with approximately 200 ng DNA, approximately 31,000 T cell genomes. Sequencing used immunoSEQ multiplex PCR; TCRdb keeps in-frame clones, though not all of them. The data contain some 690,000 clones, about nine tenths of them seen just once; the ten biggest clones take up 34%. The CDR3 extends over 13 amino acids. Germline CDR1 LNHNV, CDR2 YYDKDF (reference sequence). The V gene lost 3 bases and the J gene lost 3 bases, with 8 bases spanning the gap. Points on this clone: Its specificity is not known.

The sequenced material came from memory CD8+ T cells from PBMCs. Subset: CD45RO+ cells pooled with CCR7-negative TemRA cells. The rearrangement links TRBV15 to TRBJ1-1, with D hard to call. This sequence originates from a man aged 18 to 29 in good health. Some clones in this sample may be carry-over from other donors' samples. The CDR3 bases are TGTGCCACCAGCAGGCCGCCGTACACTGAAGCTTTCTTT. This translates into CATSRPPYTEAFF.